This TCR beta chain was recovered during a study of shared clonotypes between healthy human individuals. This clone was recorded at least ten times. This same CDR3 is encoded by further DNA sequences in the sample. Sequenced by immunoSEQ multiplex PCR; TCRdb stores in-frame clones only, minus some. This sample yields hundreds of thousands of clones, of which 70% to 80% are seen a single time; around 13% belongs to the top ten. The germline gives CDR1 LGHNA, CDR2 YSLEER. The CDR3 totals 14 residues. Trimming removed 0 bases at V and 1 base at J, with 6 bases between. Sequencing used PBMCs. This chain uses TRBV4-3 with TRBJ1-1; no definite D call. This clonotype was sampled from a woman in her thirties or forties in good health. Some clones in this sample may be carry-over from other donors' samples. CDR3 sequence (DNA): TGCGCCAGCAGCCAAGATGGCGGGAACACTGAAGCTTTCTTT. Its protein product is CASSQDGGNTEAFF.